This TCR beta chain is from a study of CD8 T cells in ankylosing spondylitis. CDR3 length: 16 residues. The V and J ends lost 5 bases and 0 bases respectively, with 14 bases between them. In germline, CDR1 is MNHEY, CDR2 SMNVEV (reference sequence). This clonotype was seen many times. The target antigen is unknown. Study-level findings and limits: A subset of motif variants has previously been described in the synovial fluid and blood of reactive arthritis.

Making use of molecular barcodes, quantitative 5'-RACE generated TCR beta libraries. TCRdb analysed the 5' RACE reads with MiXCR anew, one entry per CDR3 protein. The table includes 200,000 or so distinct CDR3 sequences, approximately 18% detected once. The V gene is TRBV27, the J gene TRBJ2-4; D possibly corresponds to TRBD1 (6 bases). The receptor's source is a male donor under 30 with ankylosing spondylitis or in good health (not recorded which). The sequenced sample consisted of blood, either unsorted or a sorted T cell fraction (not recorded which). The CDR3 loop is CASSVDSFLAKNIQYF. The CDR3 nucleotides read TGTGCCAGCAGTGTGGACAGTTTTCTAGCCAAAAACATTCAGTACTTC.